These 28 T cell receptor beta chains were all obtained from the same sample, sequenced in a study of post-analysis software for immune sequencing data (dated by TCRdb to 2013 to 2016). Libraries were constructed by PCR. The instrument given in TCRdb is Illumina HiSeq 2500. To reduce PCR and sequencing biases, unique molecular identifiers were incorporated into the TCR beta cDNA libraries. TCRdb took the public reads, trimmed them with fastp at Q25, ran MiXCR for clone calling and kept in-frame beta chains. Here each entry gathers all rows of one CDR3 protein and keeps the most common genes and DNA. The sample includes 750,000 to 900,000 distinct CDR3 sequences, with just over 45% observed a single time. Clones ranked in the top ten supply 4.9% of the sample. Overall results and qualifications from the work: Significantly higher frequencies in patients than in controls were found for roughly 5 TRBV segments, including TRBV5-6, TRBV5-1 and TRBV20-1.

These receptors' antigens are unknown. Sequencing input: blood. These receptors all come from a girl aged 10 to 17 with multiple sclerosis.

The rearrangement uses TRBV9 and TRBJ1-2; 8 nucleotides align to TRBD1. This CDR3 comprises 15 residues. The junction had 8 bases not matched to a gene; V was cut back by 3 bases and J by 4 bases. Germline V CDR1 and CDR2: SGDLS, YYNGEE. Here the CDR3 reads CASSGRTGKAYGYTF. CDR3 nucleotide sequence: TGTGCCAGCAGCGGCCGGACAGGGAAGGCCTATGGCTACACCTTC. The full variable domain, completed using reference TRBV9 and TRBJ1-2, is DSGVTQTPKHLITATGQRVTLRCSPRSGDLSVYWYQQSLDQGLQFLIQYYNGEERAKGNILERFSAQQFPDLHSELNLSSLELGDSALYFCASSGRTGKAYGYTFGSGTRLTVV.

The V gene is TRBV20-1, the J gene TRBJ2-4; 13 bases are a match to TRBD2. This CDR3 contains 15 residues. Germline V lookup: CDR1 DFQATT, CDR2 SNEGSKA (reference sequence). J was trimmed by 13 bases and V by 5 bases; bases with no gene match: 14. CDR3 coding DNA: TGCAGTGCTGGTGGACTAGCGGGAGTTGAATCAACCCAGTACTTC. Translation: CSAGGLAGVESTQYF.

The sample holds a few counts of this clonotype. The rearrangement links TRBV12-3 or TRBV12-4 to TRBJ1-2; maybe TRBD1 (6 bases). The V and J ends lost 5 bases and 8 bases respectively, with 15 bases between them. The CDR3 sequence is 13 residues long. DNA for the CDR3: TGTGCCAGCAGTCTTACGGGGGGCTGGGGCTACACCTTC. Amino acid sequence: CASSLTGGWGYTF.

The rearrangement links TRBV18 to TRBJ2-7; 10 nucleotides align to TRBD2. The CDR3 spans 16 residues. Germline CDR1 and CDR2: KGHSH and LQKENI. With 5 bases clipped from V and 5 bases from J, the junction kept 12 bases outside the gene matches. In DNA form, the CDR3 reads TGTGCCAGCTCAGGGAGAAGCGGGAGGGTAAGCGACGAGCAGTACTTC. It is translated as CASSGRSGRVSDEQYF.

The chain has TRBV4-3 and TRBJ2-3; D unclear. The V end lost 3 bases, the J end lost 3 bases, and 7 bases lay between the germline ends. The CDR3 sequence is 13 residues long. Germline V gives CDR1 LGHNA, CDR2 YSLEER. For the CDR3, the DNA is TGCGCCAGCAGCCAGGAACGGACAGATACGCAGTATTTT. It is translated as CASSQERTDTQYF.

This clonotype is a singleton in its sample. This rearrangement joins TRBV6-5 to TRBJ2-5; either TRBD1 or TRBD2 may supply D (5 bases each). Germline V gives CDR1 MNHEY, CDR2 SVGAGI. With 7 bases removed from V and 3 bases from J, the gap between germline ends came to 15 bases. The CDR3 totals 14 residues. CDR3 nucleotide sequence: TGTGCCAGCATCCCTCGGGGCAGGGAAGAGACCCAGTACTTC. Amino acid sequence: CASIPRGREETQYF.

The chain combines TRBV5-1 with TRBJ2-7, with 7 bases identical to TRBD2. CDR3 size: 14 residues. Germline trimming cut 2 bases from V and 0 bases from J; bases unmatched to any gene: 2. Germline V CDR1 and CDR2: SGHRS, YFSETQ. CDR3 region: CASSLTSASYEQYF. Here the CDR3 DNA reads TGCGCCAGCAGCTTAACTAGCGCCTCCTACGAGCAGTACTTC.

This clonotype was detected ten times or more. The chain couples TRBV29-1 to TRBJ2-3; 7 nucleotides match TRBD2. After removal of 8 bases from V and 2 bases from J, the junction contained 10 bases not matched to a gene. CDR1 and CDR2 from the germline V gene are SQVTM and ANQGSEA. The CDR3 is made up of 14 amino acids. CDR3 sequence (DNA): TGCAGCCTCCCCGGGGAGGGACTCACAGATACGCAGTATTTT. Its translation is CSLPGEGLTDTQYF.

Of note for this clonotype: A read error is likely, as this CDR3 ends without the conserved phenylalanine or tryptophan. The chain uses TRBV5-1 and TRBJ2-4; D unclear. The J call may be in error: the DNA end matches TRBJ2-7 better. Germline lookup yields CDR1 SGHRS and CDR2 YFSETQ. CDR3 length equals 13 residues. CDR3 nucleotides: TGCGCCAGCAGCTTGGATCGAGTTTACGAGCAGTACTGC. Residues: CASSLDRVYEQYC.

The V gene is TRBV29-1, the J gene TRBJ2-5; a possible D gene is TRBD1 (6 bases). Germline V gives CDR1 SQVTM, CDR2 ANQGSEA. This CDR3 has 17 amino acids. V was cut by 0 bases and J by 3 bases, with 20 bases left in between. This chain's CDR3 is CSVEDWAGVLREETQYF. CDR3 DNA sequence: TGCAGCGTTGAAGATTGGGCAGGGGTCCTCCGCGAAGAGACCCAGTACTTC.

The chain links TRBV4-2 to TRBJ2-1; the match to TRBD1 covers 7 bases. Germline CDR1 LGHNA, CDR2 YNFKEQ. This CDR3 contains 15 residues. J was trimmed by 6 bases and V by 2 bases; bases with no gene match: 7. Here the CDR3 reads CASSQLTGPRNEQFF. The CDR3 nucleotides read TGTGCCAGCAGCCAACTGACAGGGCCCCGCAATGAGCAGTTCTTC.

J is TRBJ2-7 and V is TRBV6-5, with D possibly TRBD2 on 6 matching bases. From germline, CDR1 is MNHEY and CDR2 SVGAGI. V lost 5 bases, J lost 1 base, and 15 bases lay in between. The CDR3 extends over 15 amino acids. This CDR3 reads CASSGGWGVSYEQYF. CDR3 in DNA: TGTGCCAGCAGTGGGGGATGGGGGGTGTCCTACGAGCAGTACTTC.

This chain links TRBV9 with TRBJ2-3; no clear D. Between the trimmed V and J ends, which lost 2 bases and 0 bases, there was a span of 10 bases. Germline V gene sequence: CDR1 SGDLS, CDR2 YYNGEE. CDR3 length: 15 amino acids. CDR3 region: CASSVTSTSTDTQYF. The CDR3 coding sequence is TGTGCCAGCAGCGTGACCAGCACTAGCACAGATACGCAGTATTTT.

This clonotype is a singleton in its sample. This chain links TRBV3-1 with TRBJ2-1; a weak D match, TRBD2 (6 bases). This CDR3 is built from 15 residues. Between the trimmed V and J ends, which lost 4 bases and 5 bases, there was a span of 15 bases. Germline V gene sequence: CDR1 LGHDT, CDR2 YNNKEL (reference sequence). This chain's CDR3 is CASSLSGTSDNEQFF. In DNA, the CDR3 is TGTGCCAGCAGCCTATCCGGGACTTCAGACAATGAGCAGTTCTTC.

The rearrangement uses TRBV7-2 and TRBJ2-1; 7 bases fit TRBD1. The germline CDR1 and CDR2 sequences are SGHTA and FQGNSA. This CDR3 region has 16 residues. The trim removed 0 bases at V and 5 bases at J, leaving 7 bases unmatched. The CDR3 nucleotides read TGTGCCAGCAGCTTAGCCAGGAGACAGGGCAACAATGAGCAGTTCTTC. Translated, it gives CASSLARRQGNNEQFF.

This clonotype was counted between two and nine times. The gene calls are TRBV5-6 and TRBJ1-6; TRBD1 is a possible D gene (5 bases). The CDR3 runs 17 residues. Germline V gene data show CDR1 as SGHDT and CDR2 as YYEEEE. Trimming took off 4 bases at V and 5 bases at J, with 19 bases between the two ends. CDR3 nucleotide sequence: TGTGCCAGCAGCCCGACCTCTGGGACGGTAGATAATTCACCCCTCCACTTT. Translated: CASSPTSGTVDNSPLHF.

The chain has TRBV5-6 and TRBJ2-5, with a weak D call TRBD1 (6 bases). The J call may not be correct, given that the DNA end is closer to TRBJ2-1. This CDR3 contains 14 residues. CDR1 and CDR2 from the germline V gene are SGHDT and YYEEEE. In DNA form, the CDR3 reads TGTGCCAGCAGCTTCGTCCAGGCAGGGGAGACCCAGTTCTTC. It translates to CASSFVQAGETQFF.

This clonotype was detected once. The CDR3 DNA follows: TGTGCCAGCAGCTTAATTGCCGTGAGCGGGAGGGCCGGAGAGACCCAGTACTTC. Translated, it gives CASSLIAVSGRAGETQYF. This sequence joins TRBV7-3 and TRBJ2-7; 10 nucleotides line up with TRBD2. TRBJ2-5 explains the end of the DNA better; the J call may be wrong. The germline gives CDR1 SGHTA, CDR2 FQGTGA. The CDR3 contains 18 residues.

This rearrangement joins TRBV10-3 to TRBJ2-7, with 9 bases that match TRBD2. This CDR3 has 13 amino acids. The ends lost 6 bases at V and 6 bases at J; junction bases unmatched: 6. Per the germline V gene, CDR1 is ENHRY and CDR2 is SYGVKD. Here the CDR3 reads CAIRVAGAAEQYF. The CDR3 region has the DNA TGTGCCATCAGGGTAGCGGGAGCTGCCGAGCAGTACTTC.

CDR3 bases: TGTGCCAGCAGGCCTGGACTAGCGGGAGGAGAGACCCAGTACTTC. It encodes CASRPGLAGGETQYF. V and J are TRBV12-3 or TRBV12-4 and TRBJ2-7, with 14 bases fitting TRBD2. The end of the DNA fits TRBJ2-5 better, so the J call may be wrong. CDR3 length: 15 residues.

The chain combines TRBV29-1 with TRBJ2-7, with D hard to call. Trimming shortened V by 3 bases and J by 1 base, and 10 bases separated the two germline ends. This CDR3 is 13 amino acids long. In germline, CDR1 is SQVTM, CDR2 ANQGSEA. As DNA, the CDR3 is TGCAGCGTTGAGGTCCGTGGATCCTACGAGCAGTACTTC. This translates into CSVEVRGSYEQYF.

The gene calls are TRBV28 and TRBJ2-5, with unresolved D. The J call may be in error: the DNA end matches TRBJ2-7 better. Germline loops: CDR1 MDHEN, CDR2 SYDVKM. There are 14 residues in the CDR3. The CDR3 bases are TGTGCCAGCAGTCCACCCCAAGGGAAGTACGAGCAGTACTTC. This encodes CASSPPQGKYEQYF.

This rearrangement joins TRBV3-1 to TRBJ2-1, with a weak D call TRBD2 (6 bases). Deletions cut 1 base from V and 9 bases from J, with 13 bases between. CDR1 is LGHDT, CDR2 YNNKEL, per germline (reference sequence). The CDR3 contains 14 residues. CDR3 sequence: CASSQGVAETEQFF. DNA of the CDR3: TGTGCCAGCAGCCAAGGGGTAGCGGAAACTGAGCAGTTCTTC.

V usage is TRBV10-3 and J usage is TRBJ1-5; D may be TRBD1 (5 bases). The CDR3 has 13 residues. Germline V lookup: CDR1 ENHRY, CDR2 SYGVKD. V lost 4 bases, J lost 4 bases, and 8 bases lay in between. CDR3 amino acids: CAISGEGNQPQHF. In DNA, the CDR3 is TGTGCCATCAGTGGGGAGGGGAATCAGCCCCAGCATTTT.

This chain links TRBV29-1 with TRBJ2-5; D gene ambiguous. The CDR3 runs to 11 residues. V was shortened by 4 bases and J by 3 bases, with 6 bases between the two germline ends. CDR1 and CDR2 (germline): SQVTM, ANQGSEA. CDR3 in amino acids: CSVVMKETQYF. The CDR3 bases are TGCAGCGTTGTGATGAAAGAGACCCAGTACTTC.

The CDR3 DNA sequence: TGTGCCAGCAGTTACGAAGGCCAGGCAAGTGAAGCTTTCTTT. Translation: CASSYEGQASEAFF. The chain recombines TRBV6-2 or TRBV6-3 with TRBJ1-1; D is ambiguous. Germline V gene data show CDR1 as MNHEY and CDR2 as SVGEGT. The length of the CDR3 is 14 residues. The V end lost 2 bases, the J end lost 7 bases, and 14 bases lay between the germline ends.

This clonotype turned up a few times. This chain uses TRBV27 with TRBJ2-5; a possible D gene is TRBD2 (5 bases). Deletions cut 1 base from V and 1 base from J, with 10 bases between. CDR1 is MNHEY, CDR2 SMNVEV, per germline (reference sequence). The CDR3 runs to 15 residues. CDR3 sequence: CASSLFGLGQETQYF. CDR3 in DNA: TGTGCCAGCAGTTTATTCGGACTCGGCCAAGAGACCCAGTACTTC.

V gene TRBV7-9 combines with J gene TRBJ2-7, with 7 bases fitting TRBD2. In germline, CDR1 is SEHNR, CDR2 FQNEAQ (reference sequence). Trimming took 6 bases from V and 0 from J; bases not matched to a gene: 8. This CDR3 comprises 15 residues. Here the CDR3 reads CASSPDWTSSYEQYF. CDR3 sequence (DNA): TGTGCCAGCAGTCCTGATTGGACTAGCTCCTACGAGCAGTACTTC.